These 13 T cell receptor beta chains were all obtained from the same sample, sequenced in a study of blood T cell repertoires in COVID-19. The assay was immunoSEQ multiplex PCR, and TCRdb's table has in-frame clones only and misses some. The repertoire holds about 120,000 clones, with approximately 83% as singletons. Sequenced material: peripheral blood. Every receptor here comes from a man older than 75 with acute or convalescent COVID-19.

V usage is TRBV6-6 and J usage is TRBJ2-7, with D possibly TRBD1 on 6 matching bases. The CDR3 sequence is 16 residues long. Trimming took 2 bases from V and 2 from J, leaving 16 bases between them. CDR1 and CDR2 from the germline V gene are MNHNY and SVGAGI (reference sequence). The chain's CDR3 is CASSYRQGQGAYEQYF. The CDR3 DNA is TGTGCCAGCAGTTACCGCCAGGGGCAGGGAGCCTACGAGCAGTACTTC.

This chain joins TRBV3-1 (or the pseudogene TRBV3-2) and TRBJ1-1; 9 positions match TRBD1. V shed 5 bases, J shed 0 bases, and the junction held 7 bases outside the gene matches. Germline-derived CDR1 and CDR2 are LGHDT and YNNKEL (reference sequence). The CDR3 has 16 residues. The CDR3 nucleotides read TGTGCCAGCAGCGCGCGACAGGGGGGAATGAACACTGAAGCTTTCTTT. This encodes CASSARQGGMNTEAFF.

The chain joins TRBV28 to TRBJ2-3; no clear D gene. Trimming pared 1 base from V and 0 bases from J, leaving 14 bases between. CDR1 and CDR2 (germline): MDHEN, SYDVKM. The CDR3 runs to 17 residues. The CDR3: CASSLLTEHYSTDTQYF. The DNA of the CDR3 is TGTGCCAGCAGTTTATTGACGGAACACTATAGCACAGATACGCAGTATTTT.

The V and J genes are TRBV2 and TRBJ1-3; TRBD1 matches at 7 bases. Per the germline V gene, CDR1 is SNHLY and CDR2 is FYNNEI. V lost 7 bases to trimming and J lost 4 bases; unmatched junction nucleotides: 10. CDR3 length equals 15 residues. CDR3 coding DNA: TGTGCCAGCACTGGGGGACAGACCCCCGGAAACACCATATATTTT. Its translation: CASTGGQTPGNTIYF.

The chain links TRBV11-2 to TRBJ2-3; a possible D gene is TRBD2 (5 bases). The germline CDR1 and CDR2 sequences are SGHAT and FQNNGV. V lost 4 bases, J lost 2 bases, and 13 bases lay in between. This CDR3 is 15 amino acids long. CDR3 in amino acids: CASSSGLMYTDTQYF. Here the CDR3 DNA reads TGTGCCAGCAGCTCCGGACTCATGTACACAGATACGCAGTATTTT.

This chain links TRBV19 with TRBJ1-2; TRBD1 matches at 8 bases. Germline lookup yields CDR1 LNHDA and CDR2 SQIVND (reference sequence). The CDR3 sequence is 16 residues long. The J segment lost 3 bases and the V segment lost 0 bases, leaving 6 bases of the junction unmatched. Written as DNA, the CDR3 is TGTGCCAGTAGTATAGAACAGGGGGTTCTGGACTATGGCTACACCTTC. Its translation is CASSIEQGVLDYGYTF.

V is TRBV7-2 and J is TRBJ1-1; 7 bases map to TRBD1. From germline, CDR1 is SGHTA and CDR2 FQGNSA. This CDR3 comprises 16 residues. The V segment lost 8 bases and the J segment 1 base; nucleotides outside the gene matches: 13. Written as DNA, the CDR3 is TGTGCCAGCGGCAGAGGGGACAGCCTTACGAACACTGAAGCTTTCTTT. This codes for CASGRGDSLTNTEAFF.

V gene TRBV4-2 combines with J gene TRBJ2-2, with unresolved D. The germline V gene encodes CDR1 LGHNA and CDR2 YNFKEQ. The germline V and J ends were trimmed by 3 bases and 4 bases, with 6 bases remaining between them. The CDR3 spans 13 residues. The CDR3 region has the DNA TGTGCCAGCAGCCACCCCCTCACCGGGGAGCTGTTTTTT. This encodes CASSHPLTGELFF.

The chain has TRBV10-3 and TRBJ1-5, with unresolved D. Germline CDR1 ENHRY, CDR2 SYGVKD. V was trimmed by 3 bases and J by 6 bases, leaving 12 bases between them. This CDR3 region has 14 residues. Here the CDR3 DNA reads TGTGCCATCAGTGAAGGAGGAGTGGGTCAGCCCCAGCATTTT. This encodes CAISEGGVGQPQHF.

This sequence joins TRBV12-3 or TRBV12-4 and TRBJ1-1, with D perhaps matching TRBD1 (5 bases). The V and J ends lost 11 bases and 0 bases respectively, with 13 bases between them. CDR3 length: 13 residues. The CDR3 bases are TGTGCCGCCCACGGGGGAATGAACACTGAAGCTTTCTTT. Translation: CAAHGGMNTEAFF.

This chain connects TRBV7-6 to TRBJ1-6; perhaps TRBD1 as D (6 bases). The V gene lost 3 bases and the J gene lost 10 bases, with 13 bases spanning the gap. The CDR3 spans 14 residues. Germline lookup yields CDR1 SGHVS and CDR2 FNYEAQ. The CDR3 is CASSFGQSSSPLHF. Here the CDR3 DNA reads TGTGCCAGCAGCTTCGGACAGTCGAGCTCACCCCTCCACTTT.

The rearrangement uses TRBV7-3 and TRBJ2-3, with TRBD1 identical over 8 bases. Germline V gene lookup returns CDR1 SGHTA and CDR2 FQGTGA. V trimming: 5 bases; J trimming: 6 bases; junction bases outside the gene matches: 10. CDR3 length: 15 amino acids. The CDR3 is CASSPPLDRADTQYF. CDR3 nucleotide sequence: TGTGCCAGCAGCCCACCCCTGGACAGGGCCGATACGCAGTATTTT.

V and J are TRBV28 and TRBJ1-5; perhaps TRBD1 as D (5 bases). CDR1 and CDR2 from the germline V gene are MDHEN and SYDVKM. This CDR3 comprises 13 residues. Trimming took 10 bases from V and 6 from J, leaving 16 bases between them. This CDR3 reads CATEKGFIQPQHF. The CDR3 DNA reads as TGTGCCACAGAGAAGGGGTTCATTCAGCCCCAGCATTTT.